Given below is one T cell receptor (beta chain) in context. This record comes from a study of regulatory and conventional T cells in RAG deficiency. Genomic DNA came from blood conventional CD4+ T cells gated CD25-low CD127-high. The germline gives CDR1 MDHEN, CDR2 SYDVKM. V shed 9 bases and J 9 bases; nucleotides not matched to a gene: 15. The CDR3 is made up of 15 amino acids. This table comes from immunoSEQ multiplex PCR, and its TCRdb copy is limited to in-frame clones, with some not included. The data show about 24,000 clones, with around 97% seen just once and 1.3% held by the top ten. The sample also formed part of further work on regulatory T cells. That source notes: Amplification used 52 TRBV primers and 13 TRBJ primers. Skewed V and J usage and few unique V-J pairs marked patient repertoires, most in Tregs.

This clonotype was sampled from a human donor in good health. This chain connects TRBV28 to TRBJ2-1; 9 bases match TRBD2. The sequencing input was CD25- CD4+ T cells sorted from blood. The CDR3 spells CASVRGGGAFGEQFF. CDR3 DNA sequence: TGTGCCAGTGTAAGGGGCGGGGGGGCGTTTGGTGAGCAGTTCTTC.